This T cell receptor beta chain originates from a study of PD-L1 blockade in urothelial cancer. As to time point: pretreatment peripheral blood. Assay used: immunoSEQ multiplex PCR; TCRdb lists only in-frame clones, some missing. The sample shows over 100,000 clones, less than 85% of them seen only once. The specimen comprised PBMCs, sampled around atezolizumab (anti-PD-L1) treatment. The receptor was derived from a man in his forties or fifties with urothelial cancer.

The CDR3 loop reads CASSRGTSGAGGEQYF. CDR3 nucleotides: TGTGCCAGCAGCCGTGGGACTAGCGGGGCCGGGGGCGAGCAGTACTTC. This sequence joins TRBV11-2 and TRBJ2-7, with TRBD2 matching over 13 bases. The CDR3 is made up of 16 amino acids. CDR1 is SGHAT and CDR2 is FQNNGV in the germline V gene. The J segment lost 6 bases and the V segment lost 5 bases, leaving 10 bases of the junction unmatched.